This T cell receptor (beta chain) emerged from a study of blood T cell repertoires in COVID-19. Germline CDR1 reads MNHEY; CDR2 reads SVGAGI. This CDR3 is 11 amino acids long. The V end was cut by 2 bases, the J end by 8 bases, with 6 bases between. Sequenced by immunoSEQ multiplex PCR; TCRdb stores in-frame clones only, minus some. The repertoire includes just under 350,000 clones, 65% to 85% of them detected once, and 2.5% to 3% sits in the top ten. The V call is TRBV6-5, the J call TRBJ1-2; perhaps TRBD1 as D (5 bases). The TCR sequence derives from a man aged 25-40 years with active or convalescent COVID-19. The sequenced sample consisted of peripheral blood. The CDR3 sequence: CASSYRGGYTF. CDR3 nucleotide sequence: TGTGCCAGCAGTTACAGGGGAGGCTACACCTTC.